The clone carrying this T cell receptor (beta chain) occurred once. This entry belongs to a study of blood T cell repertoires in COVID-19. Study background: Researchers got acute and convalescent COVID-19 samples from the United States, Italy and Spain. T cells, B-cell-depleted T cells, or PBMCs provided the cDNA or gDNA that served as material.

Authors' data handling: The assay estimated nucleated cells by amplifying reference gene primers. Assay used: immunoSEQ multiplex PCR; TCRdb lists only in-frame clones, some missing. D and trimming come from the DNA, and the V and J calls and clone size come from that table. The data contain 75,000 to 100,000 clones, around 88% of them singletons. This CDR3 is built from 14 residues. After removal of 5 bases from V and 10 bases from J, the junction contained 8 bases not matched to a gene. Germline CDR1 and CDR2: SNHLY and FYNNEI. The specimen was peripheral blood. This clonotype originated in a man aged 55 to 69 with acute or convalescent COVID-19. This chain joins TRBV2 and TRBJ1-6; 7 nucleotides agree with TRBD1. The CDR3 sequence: CASSSGTETSPLHF. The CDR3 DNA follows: TGTGCCAGCAGTTCCGGGACAGAAACCTCACCCCTCCACTTT. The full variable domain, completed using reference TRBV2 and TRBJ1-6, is EPEVTQTPSHQVTQMGQEVILRCVPISNHLYFYWYRQILGQKVEFLVSFYNNEISEKSEIFDDQFSVERPDGSNFTLKIRSTKLEDSAMYFCASSSGTETSPLHFGNGTRLTVT.